This T cell receptor beta chain is from a study of blood T cells in healthy people across ages. The CDR3 length is 16 residues. Unmatched junction bases numbered 11, after V lost 4 bases and J lost 4 bases. With regard to this clonotype: Its antigen is undetermined.

Study-wide results and limits: Age brought a roughly linear fall in TCR beta diversity measured per million T cells.

Primers used in a second PCR of about 6 to 12 cycles were a sample-barcoded 5' primer and a J-beta primer mix. TCRdb used MiXCR to reprocess the 5' RACE reads, holding one entry per CDR3 protein. Of more than 650,000 distinct CDR3 sequences in the sample, approximately 24% were seen once. These data were also filed under a second study, of T cells of mothers and their children.

The chain joins TRBV12-3 or TRBV12-4 to TRBJ2-5, with 8 bases matching TRBD2. Input material: blood. This TCR came from a boy aged 5-17 years in good health. CDR3 nucleotide sequence: TGTGCCAGCAGTTCCCCAAGCGGGGGCCGGGGAGAGACCCAGTACTTC. It encodes CASSSPSGGRGETQYF.